This section outlines one T cell receptor (beta chain) sequence together with its context. Its target is not known. Produced via immunoSEQ multiplex PCR; TCRdb's table is partial and in-frame only. The sample yields a few hundred thousand clones, roughly 96% seen once. The record originates from a study of shared clonotypes between healthy human individuals. For the study at large: Sampling drew on donors who were a couple of women and three men aged 18 to 49. General study findings and limits: The sole specimen, blood, was sampled, and tissue repertoires likely differ.

CD8 cells regarded as naive lacked CD45RO, were positively chosen for CCR7, and omitted terminally differentiated effector memory CD45RA+ cells. This CDR3 has 16 amino acids. Germline V lookup: CDR1 SGHDN, CDR2 FVKESK. The V gene end was trimmed by 4 bases and the J gene end by 5 bases; junction bases not matched to a gene: 14. The clonotype was recovered from a woman aged 25-40 years in good health. Sequencing input: naive CD8+ T cells sorted from blood. The gene calls are TRBV14 and TRBJ2-7; TRBD2 matches 7 bases. The CDR3 protein is CASSPRGGRERNEQYF. The DNA for the CDR3 is TGTGCCAGCAGCCCGCGTGGTGGGCGGGAGAGAAACGAGCAGTACTTC.